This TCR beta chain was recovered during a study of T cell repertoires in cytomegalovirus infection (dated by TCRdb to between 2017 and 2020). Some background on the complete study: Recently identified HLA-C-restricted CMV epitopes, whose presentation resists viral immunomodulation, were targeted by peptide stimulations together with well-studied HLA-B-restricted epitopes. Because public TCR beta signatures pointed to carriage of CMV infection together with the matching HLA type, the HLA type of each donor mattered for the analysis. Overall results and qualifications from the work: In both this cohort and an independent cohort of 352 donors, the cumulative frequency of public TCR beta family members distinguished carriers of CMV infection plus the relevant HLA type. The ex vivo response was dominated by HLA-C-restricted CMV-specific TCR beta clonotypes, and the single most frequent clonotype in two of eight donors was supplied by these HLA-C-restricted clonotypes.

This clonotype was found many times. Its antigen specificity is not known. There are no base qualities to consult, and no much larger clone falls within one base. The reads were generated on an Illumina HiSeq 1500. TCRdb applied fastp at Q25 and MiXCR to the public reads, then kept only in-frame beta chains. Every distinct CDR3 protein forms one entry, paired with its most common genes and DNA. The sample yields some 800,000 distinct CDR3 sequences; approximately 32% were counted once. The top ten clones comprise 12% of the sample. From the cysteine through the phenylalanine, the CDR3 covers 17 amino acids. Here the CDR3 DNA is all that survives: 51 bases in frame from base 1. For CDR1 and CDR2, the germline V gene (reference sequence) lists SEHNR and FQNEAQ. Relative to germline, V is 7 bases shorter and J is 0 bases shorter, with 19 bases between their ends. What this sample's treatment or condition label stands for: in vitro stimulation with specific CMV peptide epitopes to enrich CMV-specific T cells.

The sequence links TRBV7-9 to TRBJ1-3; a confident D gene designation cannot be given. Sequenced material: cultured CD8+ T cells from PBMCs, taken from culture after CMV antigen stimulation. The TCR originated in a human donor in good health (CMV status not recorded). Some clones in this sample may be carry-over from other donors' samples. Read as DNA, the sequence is TGTGCCAGCACCCCCCCTACGGGCAAGTACTCTGGAAACACCATATATTTT. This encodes CASTPPTGKYSGNTIYF.